The clone carrying this TCR beta chain has just one count. Version v3.0 of the immunoSEQ assay ran at survey level. The table came from immunoSEQ multiplex PCR; TCRdb's copy has only in-frame clones and leaves some out. The sample lists about 32,000 clones, 90% to 95% occurring once. The sample originates from a study of long-term antiretroviral therapy in people with HIV. The V end was cut by 3 bases, the J end by 0 bases, with 10 bases between. Germline V gene sequence: CDR1 SGHNT, CDR2 YYREEE (reference sequence). CDR3 length equals 15 residues. The chain carries TRBV5-4 and TRBJ1-3, with unresolved D. The origin of this receptor is a woman aged 45-60 years with HIV. Sequencing used unsorted PBMCs, obtained 4.1 years after starting antiretroviral therapy. This chain's CDR3 is CASSSGFGSGNTIYF. DNA for the CDR3: TGTGCCAGCAGCTCGGGGTTCGGCTCTGGAAACACCATATATTTT.